The table lists the clone carrying this T cell receptor beta chain with many counts. The data stem from a study of blood T cell repertoires in COVID-19. Across the whole study: Acute and convalescent COVID-19 samples came from the United States, Italy and Spain. Sample material is recorded as cDNA or gDNA derived from T cells, B-cell-depleted T cells, or PBMCs.

The V gene's germline CDR1 is SGHNT and CDR2 YYREEE (reference sequence). Trimming cost V 2 bases and J 4 bases, with 9 bases left between them. There are 13 residues in the CDR3. How the authors handled the data: Estimation of nucleated cell counts relied on the amplification of reference gene primers. The table came from immunoSEQ multiplex PCR; TCRdb's copy has only in-frame clones and leaves some out. V and J calls plus clone size are reproduced from that table; the DNA served to infer D and trimming. The sample has around 70,000 clones, 80% to 90% seen once. J is TRBJ1-2 and V is TRBV5-4; D is unresolved. The sequenced sample consisted of peripheral blood. This receptor was taken from a woman older than 75 with active or convalescent COVID-19. CDR3 residues: CASSFAGSYGYTF. The CDR3 DNA reads as TGTGCCAGCAGCTTTGCCGGGAGCTATGGCTACACCTTC.